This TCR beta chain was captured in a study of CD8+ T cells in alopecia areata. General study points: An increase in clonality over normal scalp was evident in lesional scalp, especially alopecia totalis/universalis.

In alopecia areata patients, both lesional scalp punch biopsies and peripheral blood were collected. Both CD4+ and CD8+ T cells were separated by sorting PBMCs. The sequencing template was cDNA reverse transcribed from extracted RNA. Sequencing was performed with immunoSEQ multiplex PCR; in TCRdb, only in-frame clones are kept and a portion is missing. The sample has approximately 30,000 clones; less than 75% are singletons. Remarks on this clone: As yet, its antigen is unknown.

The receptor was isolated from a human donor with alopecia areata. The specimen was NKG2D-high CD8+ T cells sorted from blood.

The CDR3 DNA is TGCGCCAGCAGCCCGCAGACCTACAGGGAACTGGCCGGGGAGCTGTTTTTT. Amino acid sequence: CASSPQTYRELAGELFF. The chain recombines TRBV4-1 with TRBJ2-2, with a weak D call TRBD1 (6 bases). V was pared by 4 bases and J by 6 bases, with 21 bases between. Germline CDR1 is MGHRA and CDR2 is YSYEKL. The CDR3 sequence is 17 residues long.